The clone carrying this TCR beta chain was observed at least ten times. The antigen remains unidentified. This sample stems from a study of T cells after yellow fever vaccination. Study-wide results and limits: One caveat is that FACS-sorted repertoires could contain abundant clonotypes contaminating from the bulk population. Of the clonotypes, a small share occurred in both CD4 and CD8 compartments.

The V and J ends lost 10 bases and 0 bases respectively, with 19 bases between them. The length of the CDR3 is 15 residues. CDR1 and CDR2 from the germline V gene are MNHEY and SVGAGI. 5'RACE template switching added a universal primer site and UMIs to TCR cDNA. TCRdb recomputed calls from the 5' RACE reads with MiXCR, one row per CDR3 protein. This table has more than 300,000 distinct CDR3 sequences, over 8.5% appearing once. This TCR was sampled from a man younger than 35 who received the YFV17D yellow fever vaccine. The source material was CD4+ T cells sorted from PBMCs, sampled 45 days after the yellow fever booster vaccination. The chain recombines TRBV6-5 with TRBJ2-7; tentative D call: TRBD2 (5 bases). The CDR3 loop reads CANDLPGYSSYEQYV. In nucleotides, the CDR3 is TGTGCCAACGACCTCCCGGGGTACAGCTCCTACGAGCAGTACGTC.